A selection of T cell receptor beta chains follows, all from one sample in a study of blood T cell repertoires in COVID-19. Some clones are missing from TCRdb's copy, which holds only in-frame ones; the method was immunoSEQ multiplex PCR. The data hold 200,000 to 250,000 clones, with approximately 86% observed a single time. The sequenced sample consisted of peripheral blood. These receptors originate from a human donor in a cohort sampled during active COVID-19. Both conserved end residues are part of each CDR3. The D gene is left open where the match is weak. Clone size is shown for a subset of rows, as once, few, many or a class of expanded clone.

J gene,D gene,V gene,clone size,CDR3 DNA,CDR3 protein
TRBJ1-5,TRBD1,TRBV7-2,.,TGTGCCAGCAGCGCCCGAACAGGGGTGGGTCAGCCCCAGCATTTT,CASSARTGVGQPQHF
TRBJ2-5,TRBD1,TRBV19,.,TGTGCCAGTAGAGACAGGGGGAGGGAGACCCAGTACTTC,CASRDRGRETQYF
TRBJ1-5,TRBD1,TRBV5-5,.,TGTGCCAGCAGCAGGGGGCTGGGGTATAGCAATCAGCCCCAGCATTTT,CASSRGLGYSNQPQHF
TRBJ2-1,.,TRBV6-1,.,TGTGCCAGCAGTGTACCTCGCCACTACCTAAACAATGAGCAGTTCTTC,CASSVPRHYLNNEQFF
TRBJ1-1,.,TRBV27,.,TGTGCCAGCCAACACGTTGTGAACACTGAAGCTTTCTTT,CASQHVVNTEAFF
TRBJ2-7,.,TRBV7-9,.,TGTGCCAGCAGCTTTGGGAGCTCCTACGAGCAGTACTTC,CASSFGSSYEQYF
TRBJ2-7,.,TRBV6-2/TRBV6-3,.,TGTGCCAGCAGCCGTGACTTGCCCCCCTCCGGTTACGAGCAGTACTTC,CASSRDLPPSGYEQYF
TRBJ2-5,TRBD1,TRBV11-3,.,TGTGCCAGCAGCTTAGGAGCAGGGGGCCAAGAGACCCAGTACTTC,CASSLGAGGQETQYF
TRBJ2-2,TRBD1,TRBV24-1,.,TGTGCCGCGAGGCAGGGGGTAACCGGGGAGCTGTTTTTT,CAARQGVTGELFF
TRBJ2-7,.,TRBV14,once,TGTGCCAGCAGCCAACCGGGGGGCCTCTACGAGCAGTACTTC,CASSQPGGLYEQYF
TRBJ2-1,.,TRBV14,.,TGTGCCAGCAGCCAAGGACTAGTGGGTGAGCAGTTCTTC,CASSQGLVGEQFF
TRBJ1-2,.,TRBV2,few,TGTGCCAGCAGTGGTAACAGCTATGGCTACACCTTC,CASSGNSYGYTF
TRBJ2-7,TRBD1,TRBV5-1,.,TGCGCCAGCAGGAGGACAGGGAGTAACGAGCAGTACTTC,CASRRTGSNEQYF
TRBJ2-7,.,TRBV9,.,TGTGCCAGCAGCGTAGGACAGGTCGATGAGCAGTACTTC,CASSVGQVDEQYF
TRBJ2-3,TRBD1,TRBV13,.,TGTGCCAGCAGCTTAGCCCTTAGAGACAGGGCTAGCACAGATACGCAGTATTTT,CASSLALRDRASTDTQYF
TRBJ1-3,.,TRBV6-5,.,TGTGCCAGCAGTCCCGGGACAAGAATCGGAAACACCATATATTTT,CASSPGTRIGNTIYF
TRBJ1-6,.,TRBV6-5,.,TGTGCCAGCAGCCCACTGAGGTCACCCCTCCACTTT,CASSPLRSPLHF
TRBJ1-3,TRBD1,TRBV7-9,.,TGTGCCAGCAGCTCCCTCCAGGGGGGTCCCGGAAACACCATATATTTT,CASSSLQGGPGNTIYF
TRBJ1-1,TRBD1,TRBV29-1,.,TGCAGCGTTGAAGTCAGGGGGATGAACACTGAAGCTTTCTTT,CSVEVRGMNTEAFF
TRBJ2-5,.,TRBV2,.,TGTGCCAGCAGTGAGACTCCCCATTCTCAGGAGACCCAGTACTTC,CASSETPHSQETQYF
TRBJ2-1,TRBD2,TRBV7-9,.,TGTGCCAGCCCTGGACTAGCGGGAGACAATGAGCAGTTCTTC,CASPGLAGDNEQFF
TRBJ2-1,.,TRBV10-3,.,TGTGCCATCAGTGGCTCGCCTTCGGACAATGAGCAGTTCTTC,CAISGSPSDNEQFF
TRBJ2-5,TRBD2,TRBV2,.,TGTGCCAGCACAAGCGGGGGGTACCAAGAGACCCAGTACTTC,CASTSGGYQETQYF
TRBJ1-1,.,TRBV6-1,.,TGTGCCAGCAGTGACAGGGGCGCAGCTTTCTTT,CASSDRGAAFF
TRBJ2-1,.,TRBV7-2,.,TGTGCCAGCAGCGATCCTTTAAAGGGGTTCAATGAGCAGTTCTTC,CASSDPLKGFNEQFF
TRBJ1-5,.,TRBV6-5,.,TGTGCCAGCAGTCAGGAAGGCAATCAGCCCCAGCATTTT,CASSQEGNQPQHF
TRBJ2-1,TRBD2,TRBV5-4,.,TGTGCCAGCAGCTCAAAAGGCGGGAGGGAGAACAATGAGCAGTTCTTC,CASSSKGGRENNEQFF